Below, one T cell receptor beta chain is given with its context. Original processing methods: It was from reference gene primer amplification that nucleated cell counts were estimated. The table came from immunoSEQ multiplex PCR; TCRdb's copy has only in-frame clones and leaves some out. V and J calls and clone size are as listed in that table; D and trimming were resolved from the DNA. The sample carries roughly 200,000 clones, over 85% recorded once. The CDR3 consists of 16 residues. Germline V gene lookup returns CDR1 LGHNA and CDR2 YSLEER. The V segment lost 0 bases and the J segment 2 bases; nucleotides outside the gene matches: 6. This record comes from a study of blood T cell repertoires in COVID-19. Study background: In each case, the material was cDNA or gDNA derived from T cells, B-cell-depleted T cells, or PBMCs.

Participants' reported clinical history set cohort assignment. The TCR comes from a woman in her twenties or thirties with acute COVID-19. The genes are TRBV4-3 and TRBJ2-7; 8 bases line up with TRBD1. The sample comprised PBMCs or T cells enriched from blood (not recorded which). CDR3 region: CASSQEQRTGTYEQYF. The DNA of the CDR3 is TGCGCCAGCAGCCAAGAACAAAGGACAGGGACCTACGAGCAGTACTTC.